This TCR beta chain was identified in a study of CD8+ T cells in alopecia areata. As regards this clone: Its antigen is undetermined.

Extraction and reverse transcription of RNA yielded cDNA as the sequencing template. The data were produced by immunoSEQ multiplex PCR, yet TCRdb's version contains in-frame clones alone and is incomplete. Of about 150,000 clones listed, 58% are singletons. Overall study findings and caveats: Across lesional scalp, and particularly alopecia totalis/universalis, clonality surpassed that of normal scalp.

The authors sorted CD4+ and CD8+ T cells from PBMCs. CDR3 length: 13 amino acids. CDR1 is SNHLY, CDR2 FYNNEI, per germline. Germline trimming cut 6 bases from V and 8 bases from J; bases unmatched to any gene: 7. This clonotype originated in a human donor with alopecia areata. J is TRBJ2-1 and V is TRBV2; 7 bases are shared with TRBD1. Sequences were derived from CD4+ T cells sorted from blood, sampled at week 0. The CDR3 sequence: CASRPNRGHEQFF. CDR3 DNA: TGTGCCAGCAGGCCCAACAGGGGACATGAGCAGTTCTTC.